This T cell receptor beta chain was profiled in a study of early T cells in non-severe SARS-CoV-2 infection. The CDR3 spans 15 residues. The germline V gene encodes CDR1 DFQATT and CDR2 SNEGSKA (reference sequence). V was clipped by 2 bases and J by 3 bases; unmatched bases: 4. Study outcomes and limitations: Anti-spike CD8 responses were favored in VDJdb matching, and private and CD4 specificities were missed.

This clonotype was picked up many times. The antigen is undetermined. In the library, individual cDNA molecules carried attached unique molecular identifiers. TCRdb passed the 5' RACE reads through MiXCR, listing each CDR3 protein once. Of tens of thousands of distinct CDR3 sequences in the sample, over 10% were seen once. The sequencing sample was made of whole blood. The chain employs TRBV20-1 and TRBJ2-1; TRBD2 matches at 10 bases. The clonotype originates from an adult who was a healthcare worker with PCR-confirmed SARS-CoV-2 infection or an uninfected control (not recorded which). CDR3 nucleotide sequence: TGCAGTGCTAGACCCCTAGCGGGGGTCTACAATGAGCAGTTCTTC. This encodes CSARPLAGVYNEQFF.